This T cell receptor (beta chain) came from a study of blood T cell repertoires in COVID-19. Across the study: Whether acute or convalescent, the COVID-19 samples came from the United States, Italy and Spain. In each case, the material was cDNA or gDNA derived from T cells, B-cell-depleted T cells, or PBMCs.

Per the study methods: Quantification of nucleated cells was approximated via reference gene primer amplification. The assay was immunoSEQ multiplex PCR, and TCRdb's table has in-frame clones only and misses some. V and J calls and clone size follow that table, whereas D and trimming were derived from the DNA. The data show roughly 250,000 clones, over 75% seen once. Trimming stripped 0 bases from V and 3 bases from J, with 5 bases between. The CDR3 has 13 residues. From germline, CDR1 is KGHSH and CDR2 LQKENI. The gene calls are TRBV18 and TRBJ1-1; no firm D call. The sample was peripheral blood. The TCR originated in a human donor in a cohort sampled during active COVID-19. CDR3 residues: CASSPPSDTEAFF. CDR3 DNA: TGTGCCAGCTCACCACCATCTGACACTGAAGCTTTCTTT.